This T cell receptor (beta chain) appears in the sequencing data of a study of human T cells and chemical hapten exposure. Overall study: TCR yields differed between samples (mainly from small differences in pooled library volume).

Time point noted: healthy volunteer bleed at 6 weeks. Someone pulled total RNA out of unfractionated whole blood. Attachment of unique molecular identifiers to individual cDNA molecules was performed in the library. In the source study's methods: From approximately 20,000 to 700,000 TCRs were found per sample, with a median of approximately 96,000. One entry per CDR3 protein, called by TCRdb with MiXCR from the RACE reads. V and J calls and clone size were set by TCRdb, not the authors. The sample yields 60,000 to 80,000 distinct CDR3 sequences, approximately 6.1% seen once. This clonotype was seen a handful of times. Its antigen is still unknown. The germline V gene encodes CDR1 SQVTM and CDR2 ANQGSEA. There are 14 residues in the CDR3. After removal of 4 bases from V and 0 bases from J, the junction contained 1 base not matched to a gene. Points from the study as a whole: Once DPC sensitization occurred, TCRs above 1 in 1000 frequency showed no change.

The chain has TRBV29-1 and TRBJ2-1; 9 positions match TRBD2. The sequence derives from a female donor in good health. Some clones in this sample may be carry-over from other donors' samples. The sample was whole blood. This CDR3 is CSVVSGSSYNEQFF. The CDR3, as DNA: TGCAGCGTTGTTAGCGGGAGCTCCTACAATGAGCAGTTCTTC.